What follows is one T cell receptor beta chain and its context. The antigen is not known. Measured with immunoSEQ multiplex PCR; TCRdb has only the in-frame clones, and not every one. In the table there are 630,000 or so clones, 95% to 98% of which are singletons. The sample comes from a study of shared clonotypes between healthy human individuals. Regarding the study as a whole: Memory subsets generally showed smaller estimated richness than naive subsets did. Some naive CD4 clonotypes, around 4.7%, turned up in common across several donors.

Looked up from germline, CDR1 is SGHKS and CDR2 is YYEKEE (reference sequence). CDR3 length: 14 residues. With V trimmed by 0 bases and J by 5 bases, 3 bases remained unmatched. CD45RO-negative, CCR7-selected cells formed the naive CD8 fraction, which excluded terminally differentiated effector memory CD45RA+ cells. Caucasian adults residing in Nashville, Tennessee made up all the donors. This clonotype originated in a man aged 25-45 years in good health. V gene TRBV5-5 combines with J gene TRBJ2-7; 9 bases align to TRBD1. Sequencing was carried out using naive CD8+ T cells sorted from blood. CDR3 sequence (DNA): TGTGCCAGCAGCTTGGGGACAGGGGTCAACGAGCAGTACTTC. Amino acids: CASSLGTGVNEQYF.